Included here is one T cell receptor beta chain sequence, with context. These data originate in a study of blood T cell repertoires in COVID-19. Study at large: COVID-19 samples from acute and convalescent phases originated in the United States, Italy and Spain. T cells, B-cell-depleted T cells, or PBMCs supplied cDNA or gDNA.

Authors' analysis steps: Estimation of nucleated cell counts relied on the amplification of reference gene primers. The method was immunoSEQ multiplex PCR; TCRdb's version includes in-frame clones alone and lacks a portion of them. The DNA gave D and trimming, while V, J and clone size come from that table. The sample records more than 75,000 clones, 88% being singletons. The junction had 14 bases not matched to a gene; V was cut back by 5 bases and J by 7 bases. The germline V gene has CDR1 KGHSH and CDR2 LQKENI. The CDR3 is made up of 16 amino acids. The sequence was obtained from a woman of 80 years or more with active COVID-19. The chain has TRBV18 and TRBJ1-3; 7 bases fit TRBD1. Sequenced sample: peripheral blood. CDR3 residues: CASSTQTGRRVNTIYF. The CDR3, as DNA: TGTGCCAGCTCAACCCAGACAGGGCGTCGCGTGAACACCATATATTTT. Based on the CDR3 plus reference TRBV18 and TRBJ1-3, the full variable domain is NAGVMQNPRHLVRRRGQEARLRCSPMKGHSHVYWYRQLPEEGLKFMVYLQKENIIDESGMPKERFSAEFPKEGPSILRIQQVVRGDSAAYFCASSTQTGRRVNTIYFGEGSWLTVV.